Following are 19 T cell receptor beta chains from one sample sequenced in a study of blood T cell repertoires in COVID-19. Generated by immunoSEQ multiplex PCR, the TCRdb table keeps only in-frame clones and is missing some. The sample contains some 220,000 clones, 70% to 90% of which appear only once. The specimen sequenced was peripheral blood. The receptors were sampled from a woman under 30 who had recovered from COVID-19.

The chain joins TRBV4-3 to TRBJ1-2, with a tentative D call TRBD1 (6 bases). V shed 4 bases and J shed 4 bases, with 13 bases lying between them. CDR1 is LGHNA, CDR2 YSLEER, per germline. The CDR3 covers 14 residues. CDR3 sequence: CASSPHRDTYGYTF. CDR3 in DNA: TGCGCCAGCAGCCCACACCGGGACACCTATGGCTACACCTTC.

This clone was seen just once. This rearrangement joins TRBV20-1 to TRBJ1-4; D is undetermined. The CDR3 is made up of 14 amino acids. V lost 4 bases and J 7 bases, leaving 16 bases between the germline ends. Per the germline V gene, CDR1 is DFQATT and CDR2 is SNEGSKA (reference sequence). CDR3 region: CSAIDEQSTEKLFF. The CDR3 DNA reads as TGCAGTGCTATTGATGAACAGAGTACTGAAAAACTGTTTTTT.

This clone was observed a single time. The gene calls are TRBV21-1 and TRBJ2-7; TRBD2, as called in the table, went unchecked against the DNA. TRBV21-1 counts as a pseudogene. The CDR3 totals 13 residues. The CDR3 loop reads CASSNGGNYEQYF. CDR3 nucleotides: TGTGCCAGCAGCAACGGCGGGAACTACGAGCAGTACTTC.

This clone came up once. The chain recombines TRBV4-3 with TRBJ2-2; TRBD2 matches 10 bases. The CDR3 is 18 residues long. V trimming: 0 bases; J trimming: 4 bases; junction bases outside the gene matches: 8. Germline CDR1 is LGHNA and CDR2 is YSLEER. CDR3 DNA sequence: TGCGCCAGCAGCCAAGATTCACTAGCGGGAATTTCCACCGGGGAGCTGTTTTTT. Its protein is CASSQDSLAGISTGELFF.

The chain joins TRBV14 to TRBJ2-3; possible D gene TRBD1, 5 bases. Germline V gene sequence: CDR1 SGHDN, CDR2 FVKESK. V dropped 4 bases and J dropped 7 bases, with 9 bases sitting between them. This CDR3 spans 12 amino acids. The CDR3 here is CASSLKGYTQYF. CDR3 nucleotides: TGTGCCAGCAGCCTTAAGGGGTATACGCAGTATTTT. The entire variable domain, with the rest obtained from reference TRBV14 and TRBJ2-3, is as follows: EAGVTQFPSHSVIEKGQTVTLRCDPISGHDNLYWYRRVMGKEIKFLLHFVKESKQDESGMPNNRFLAERTGGTYSTLKVQPAELEDSGVYFCASSLKGYTQYFGPGTRLTVL.

The chain uses TRBV28 and TRBJ2-1, with D possibly matching TRBD2 (6 bases). Trimming left V 5 bases short and J 4 bases short, with 15 bases between. Germline V gives CDR1 MDHEN, CDR2 SYDVKM. The CDR3 length is 15 residues. The CDR3 loop reads CASSQSRGLYNEQFF. CDR3 in DNA: TGTGCCAGCAGTCAAAGTAGGGGACTTTACAATGAGCAGTTCTTC. Looking up the rest from reference TRBV28 and TRBJ2-1 gives the full variable domain: DVKVTQSSRYLVKRTGEKVFLECVQDMDHENMFWYRQDPGLGLRLIYFSYDVKMKEKGDIPEGYSVSREKKERFSLILESASTNQTSMYLCASSQSRGLYNEQFFGPGTRLTVL.

The genes are TRBV4-2 and TRBJ2-3, with D possibly matching TRBD1 (5 bases). The CDR3 loop spans 16 amino acids. The ends were cut back, 4 bases at V and 1 base at J, with 15 bases in the middle. The germline V gene has CDR1 LGHNA and CDR2 YNFKEQ. The CDR3 coding sequence is TGTGCCAGCAGCCTTGTACAGGTGACAGGCACAGATACGCAGTATTTT. Protein product: CASSLVQVTGTDTQYF.

The chain joins TRBV9 to TRBJ2-1; 7 bases are a match to TRBD2. The CDR3 is 14 residues long. Germline CDR1 reads SGDLS; CDR2 reads YYNGEE. Losses at the gene ends were 0 bases for V and 5 bases for J; bases not matched to a gene: 2. The CDR3 region has the DNA TGTGCCAGCAGCGTAGTACTAGCGAACAATGAGCAGTTCTTC. It yields the protein CASSVVLANNEQFF. The full variable domain, completed using reference TRBV9 and TRBJ2-1, is DSGVTQTPKHLITATGQRVTLRCSPRSGDLSVYWYQQSLDQGLQFLIQYYNGEERAKGNILERFSAQQFPDLHSELNLSSLELGDSALYFCASSVVLANNEQFFGPGTRLTVL.

This sequence joins TRBV20-1 and TRBJ2-7; 8 bases align to TRBD2. Trimming took 3 bases from V and 3 from J; bases not matched to a gene: 10. The CDR3 contains 15 residues. Germline V gene data show CDR1 as DFQATT and CDR2 as SNEGSKA (reference sequence). The CDR3 region has the DNA TGCAGTGCTAGTACAAGCGGGAGAATGGGCTACGAGCAGTACTTC. Translation gives CSASTSGRMGYEQYF.

V gene TRBV18 combines with J gene TRBJ2-7, with 7 bases lining up with TRBD1. This CDR3 has 15 residues. V dropped 0 bases and J dropped 2; count of bases not matched to a gene: 4. Germline CDR1 reads KGHSH; CDR2 reads LQKENI. The CDR3 bases are TGTGCCAGCTCACCACCGGGACAGCCAACCTACGAGCAGTACTTC. Translation gives CASSPPGQPTYEQYF.

This chain links TRBV19 with TRBJ2-3; 7 bases line up with TRBD2. This CDR3 has 14 residues. The V gene end was trimmed by 6 bases and the J gene end by 7 bases; junction bases not matched to a gene: 10. The germline CDR1 and CDR2 sequences are LNHDA and SQIVND (reference sequence). For the CDR3, the DNA is TGTGCCAGTAGACCCGGGACTATTGAAAATACGCAGTATTTT. Amino acids: CASRPGTIENTQYF.

The sample holds a few counts of this clone. The gene calls are TRBV2 and TRBJ1-1, with 8 bases fitting TRBD1. The CDR3 runs to 15 residues. The junction had 10 bases not matched to a gene; V was cut back by 3 bases and J by 7 bases. In germline, CDR1 is SNHLY, CDR2 FYNNEI. CDR3 bases: TGTGCCAGCAGTGACGTTGGACAGGGTAATAATGAAGCTTTCTTT. It translates to CASSDVGQGNNEAFF. Full variable domain (outside the CDR3, taken from reference TRBV2 and TRBJ1-1): EPEVTQTPSHQVTQMGQEVILRCVPISNHLYFYWYRQILGQKVEFLVSFYNNEISEKSEIFDDQFSVERPDGSNFTLKIRSTKLEDSAMYFCASSDVGQGNNEAFFGQGTRLTVV.

This clone was recorded only once. The gene calls are TRBV6-5 and TRBJ1-2; no firm D call. Germline CDR1 is MNHEY and CDR2 is SVGAGI. V was clipped by 6 bases and J by 5 bases, with 10 bases between them. This CDR3 is 12 amino acids long. This CDR3 reads CASREKAYGYTF. In DNA form, the CDR3 reads TGTGCCAGCAGAGAGAAAGCTTATGGCTACACCTTC.

This clone was counted a few times. The genes are TRBV25-1 and TRBJ1-5, with 7 nucleotides matching TRBD1. The junction had 4 bases not matched to a gene; V was cut back by 3 bases and J by 5 bases. Germline lookup yields CDR1 MGHDK and CDR2 SYGVNS. The CDR3 totals 14 residues. CDR3 coding DNA: TGTGCCAGCAGTGAGGGACAGATACATCAGCCCCAGCATTTT. It translates to CASSEGQIHQPQHF.

This clone was counted a single time. The V call is TRBV2, the J call TRBJ2-1; maybe TRBD2 (5 bases). Germline CDR1 SNHLY, CDR2 FYNNEI. V dropped 8 bases and J dropped 0 bases, with 8 bases sitting between them. CDR3 length equals 13 residues. The CDR3 coding sequence is TGTGCCAGCGAGGGAGTCTCCTACAATGAGCAGTTCTTC. This sequence encodes CASEGVSYNEQFF.

The chain has TRBV10-1 and TRBJ2-7; D may be TRBD1 (6 bases). Trimming pared 0 bases from V and 9 bases from J, leaving 12 bases between. The CDR3 sequence is 13 residues long. Germline V gene lookup returns CDR1 WNHNN and CDR2 SYGVQD (reference sequence). For the CDR3, the DNA is TGCGCCAGCAGTGAGTCTGAGGGGGTCAGGCAGTACTTC. Translating gives CASSESEGVRQYF.

This clone was seen a single time. The chain has TRBV6-5 and TRBJ2-5, with 8 bases that match TRBD1. This CDR3 spans 15 amino acids. Germline V CDR1 and CDR2: MNHEY, SVGAGI. The junction had 5 bases not matched to a gene; V was cut back by 2 bases and J by 3 bases. The CDR3 is CASSYGRGLKETQYF. The CDR3 region has the DNA TGTGCCAGCAGTTACGGCAGGGGGCTCAAAGAGACCCAGTACTTC.

CDR3 sequence reads: CASSVGTSGADTQYF. Written as DNA, the CDR3 is TGTGCCAGCAGCGTAGGGACTAGCGGGGCCGATACGCAGTATTTT. The J gene is TRBJ2-3, the V gene TRBV9, with 12 bases identical to TRBD2. The CDR3 totals 15 residues. The V gene's germline CDR1 is SGDLS and CDR2 YYNGEE. Trimming at V came to 0 bases and at J to 6 bases, leaving 2 bases not matched to a gene.

This chain uses TRBV7-9 with TRBJ2-7; TRBD2 might be the D (5 bases). Germline values: CDR1 SEHNR, CDR2 FQNEAQ (reference sequence). The CDR3 has 17 amino acids. Trimming took off 2 bases at V and 3 bases at J, with 20 bases between the two ends. The CDR3 spells CASSLSLQRPSFYEQYF. In DNA, the CDR3 is TGTGCCAGCAGCTTAAGTCTACAGCGGCCCTCTTTCTACGAGCAGTACTTC. The full variable domain, in which reference TRBV7-9 and TRBJ2-7 provide the parts outside the CDR3, is DTGVSQNPRHKITKRGQNVTFRCDPISEHNRLYWYRQTLGQGPEFLTYFQNEAQLEKSRLLSDRFSAERPKGSFSTLEIQRTEQGDSAMYLCASSLSLQRPSFYEQYFGPGTRLTVT.